A selection of T cell receptor beta chains follows, all from one sample in a study of blood T cells in healthy people across ages. TCRdb re-called the 5' RACE reads through MiXCR, storing one row per CDR3 protein. The sample holds approximately 670,000 distinct CDR3 sequences; 40% to 50% are singletons and the top ten take 25% to 30%. Sequenced: blood. The source of these receptors is an elderly man in good health. CDR3s include the opening cysteine and the closing phenylalanine or tryptophan. The D gene is left open where the match is weak. Size is omitted from some rows. Given values are once, few, many or a class for expanded clones.

d_call j_call v_call clone_size cdr3_nt cdr3_aa
. TRBJ1-1 TRBV28 once TGTGCCAGCAGTTTCGGCTCTACAGGGTCGACTGAAGCTTTCTTT CASSFGSTGSTEAFF
. TRBJ2-5 TRBV6-2/TRBV6-3 . TGTGCCAGCAGTGCTATCATTAGGGCCCAGTACTTC CASSAIIRAQYF
TRBD1 TRBJ1-2 TRBV6-1 . TGTGCCAGCAGATTTCCGGGACAGGGGTTTGGCTACACCTTC CASRFPGQGFGYTF
TRBD1 TRBJ2-7 TRBV27 . TGTGCCAGCGGACCCACCGGGACAGGGGGCAATGAGCAGTACTTC CASGPTGTGGNEQYF
TRBD2 TRBJ2-2 TRBV6-2/TRBV6-3 many TGTGCCAGCAGTGCTAGCGGGATTCGTACCGGGGAGCTGTTTTTT CASSASGIRTGELFF
. TRBJ2-2 TRBV9 few TGTGCCAGCAGCGTAAACGTAGGGTCCTTGGGGGAGCTGTTTTTT CASSVNVGSLGELFF
. TRBJ2-1 TRBV5-1 . TGCGCCAGCAGCGCACAGGGAAGCTCCTACAATGAGCAGTTCTTC CASSAQGSSYNEQFF
. TRBJ2-2 TRBV29-1 . TGCAGCGTCGGCCATAACACCGGGGAGCTGTTTTTT CSVGHNTGELFF
. TRBJ2-7 TRBV6-2/TRBV6-3 . TGTGCCAGCAGCCGCTCGACCAGGTACGAGCAGTACTTC CASSRSTRYEQYF
TRBD1 TRBJ2-7 TRBV3-1 few TGTGCCAGCAGCCAACAGGGGGATATTGCTGACGAGCAGTACTTC CASSQQGDIADEQYF
TRBD2 TRBJ2-2 TRBV29-1 . TGCAGCGTTGCTTTATTAGCGGGAACCGGGGAGCTGTTTTTT CSVALLAGTGELFF
TRBD1 TRBJ2-7 TRBV6-4 . TGTGCCAGCAGTGAGGACGGACAGGGGGGTTACAATGAGCAGTACTTC CASSEDGQGGYNEQYF
. TRBJ2-1 TRBV11-1 . TGTGCCAGCAGCCAGACGGACAGAGCTAGCTCCTACAATGAGCAGTTCTTC CASSQTDRASSYNEQFF
. TRBJ2-7 TRBV5-1 . TGCGCCAGCAGATTTCAGGGGGGAGGCGAGCAGTACTTC CASRFQGGGEQYF
TRBD1 TRBJ2-5 TRBV9 . TGTGCCAGCAGCGTAGATGAGGGGGCCCGGGAGACCCAGTACTTC CASSVDEGARETQYF
. TRBJ2-3 TRBV6-1 . TGTGCCAGCAGCGCTAGTCCCTCCGATACGCAGTATTTT CASSASPSDTQYF
TRBD1 TRBJ2-5 TRBV5-6 few TGTGCCAGCAGCTCTGTAAGGGACAGGGACTTGGGAGAGACCCAGTACTTC CASSSVRDRDLGETQYF
. TRBJ2-5 TRBV5-6 . TGTGCCAGCAGCTTGTCCCCCGGTTTGGGATCGGAGACCCAGTACTTC CASSLSPGLGSETQYF
. TRBJ2-6 TRBV5-1 . TGCGCCAGCAGCGTAGGCCCTGGGGCCAACGTCCTGACTTTC CASSVGPGANVLTF
. TRBJ1-3 TRBV20-1 . TGCAGTGCTGGTAATACCGCCGGAAGCACCATATATTTT CSAGNTAGSTIYF
. TRBJ2-1 TRBV2 . TGTGCCAGCAGCCTTCAGGGGGGCACCTACAATGAGCAGTTCTTC CASSLQGGTYNEQFF
. TRBJ2-7 TRBV5-4 few TGTGCCAGCAGCACTCACTACGGGGCCGAGCAGTACTTC CASSTHYGAEQYF
TRBD2 TRBJ2-5 TRBV6-6 . TGTGCCAGCAGTAAAGGGACTAGCGGGAGCGAGACCCAGTACTTC CASSKGTSGSETQYF
. TRBJ1-2 TRBV6-2/TRBV6-3 . TGTGCCAGCAGTTGGGACTCGGTCTATGGCTACACCTTC CASSWDSVYGYTF
. TRBJ1-2 TRBV6-2/TRBV6-3 few TGTGCCAGCAGTTGGTACGGAGGGAACTATGGCTACACCTTC CASSWYGGNYGYTF
. TRBJ1-6 TRBV6-1 . TGTGCCACCAAGGAGGAGACAAACAATTCACCCCTCCACTTT CATKEETNNSPLHF
TRBD1 TRBJ2-7 TRBV5-1 . TGCGTCAGCAGCAGCAGGCCGGGACAGATCTACGAGCAGTACTTC CVSSSRPGQIYEQYF